The source of this T cell receptor beta chain is a study of vaccination and CD4 T cells after COVID-19. Looking at the study overall: Overlapping spike peptides served as the stimulus for the cells. These peptides came from SARS-CoV-2 and from the common cold coronaviruses HCoV-NL63, HCoV-OC43 and HCoV-229E. Researchers treated control cultures with a CEFX pool, an HIV-1 Nef pool, or no peptide.

With the Oncomine TCR Beta short-read assay, DNA from cultured CD4+ T cells was sequenced. Scientists extracted genomic DNA from CD4+ T cells grown in culture. TCRdb independently ran MiXCR on the PCR reads; one entry per CDR3 protein. Of 15,000 or so distinct CDR3 sequences in the sample, 40% to 50% are singletons; the top ten hold roughly 3.5%. This CDR3 is 13 amino acids long. Germline values: CDR1 MNHNS, CDR2 SASEGT. V was clipped by 4 bases and J by 6 bases, with 10 bases between them. Regarding this clonotype: The antigen is not known.

Indicated treatment: approximately nine-day PBMC culture with coronavirus spike peptide pools or control peptides (ViraFEST assay). Culture proceeded for less than twelve days, and CD4+ T cells were then isolated by negative selection. Source material: CD4+ T cells from blood, cultured in vitro. The J gene is TRBJ1-5, the V gene TRBV6-1; D uncertain. This sequence was found in a human donor who had recovered from COVID-19. In DNA, the CDR3 is TGTGCCAGCAGTGGGCCCAGCGGTCAGCCCCAGCATTTT. It encodes CASSGPSGQPQHF.